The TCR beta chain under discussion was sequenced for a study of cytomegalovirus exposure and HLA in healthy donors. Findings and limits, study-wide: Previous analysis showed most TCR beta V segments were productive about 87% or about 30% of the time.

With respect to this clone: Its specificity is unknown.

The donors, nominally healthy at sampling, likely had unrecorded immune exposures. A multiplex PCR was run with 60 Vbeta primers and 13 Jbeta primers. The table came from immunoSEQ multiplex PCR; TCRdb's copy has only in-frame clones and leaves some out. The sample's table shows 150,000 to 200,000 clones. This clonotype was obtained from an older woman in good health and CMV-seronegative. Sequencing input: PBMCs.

The CDR3 DNA reads TGTGCCAGCAGCCAAGTTGTGCGGGGCGATAATGAGCAGTTCTTC. This sequence encodes CASSQVVRGDNEQFF. The chain employs TRBV4-2 and TRBJ2-1; D may be TRBD2 (6 bases). The CDR3 length is 15 residues. Trimming took off 1 base at V and 7 bases at J, with 14 bases between the two ends. Germline assignment: CDR1 LGHNA and CDR2 YNFKEQ.